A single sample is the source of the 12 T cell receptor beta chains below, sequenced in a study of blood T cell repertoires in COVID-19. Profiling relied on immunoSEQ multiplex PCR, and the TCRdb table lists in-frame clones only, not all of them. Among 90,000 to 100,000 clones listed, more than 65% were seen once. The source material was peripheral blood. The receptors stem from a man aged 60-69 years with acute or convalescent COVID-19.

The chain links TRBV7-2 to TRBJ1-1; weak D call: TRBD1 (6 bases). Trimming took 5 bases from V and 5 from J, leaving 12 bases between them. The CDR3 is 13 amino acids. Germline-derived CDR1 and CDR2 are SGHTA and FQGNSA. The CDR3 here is CASSPQGRTEAFF. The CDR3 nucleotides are TGTGCCAGCAGCCCACAGGGAAGGACTGAAGCTTTCTTT.

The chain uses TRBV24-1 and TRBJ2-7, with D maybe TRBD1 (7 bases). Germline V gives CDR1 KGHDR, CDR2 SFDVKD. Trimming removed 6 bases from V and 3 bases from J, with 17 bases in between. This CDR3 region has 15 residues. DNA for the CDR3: TGTGCCACCAGTTCCGCGGGGACAGCAATCTACGAGCAGTACTTC. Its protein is CATSSAGTAIYEQYF.

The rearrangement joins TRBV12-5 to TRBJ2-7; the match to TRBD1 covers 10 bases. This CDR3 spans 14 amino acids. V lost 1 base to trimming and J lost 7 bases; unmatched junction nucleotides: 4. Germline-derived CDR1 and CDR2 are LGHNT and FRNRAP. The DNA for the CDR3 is TGTGCTAGTGGTTTGGGACAGGGGGCTGGGGAGCAGTACTTC. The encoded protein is CASGLGQGAGEQYF.

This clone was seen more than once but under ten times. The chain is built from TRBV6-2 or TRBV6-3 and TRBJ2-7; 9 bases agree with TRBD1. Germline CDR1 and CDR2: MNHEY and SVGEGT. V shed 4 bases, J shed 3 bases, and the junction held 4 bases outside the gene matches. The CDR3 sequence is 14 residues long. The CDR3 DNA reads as TGTGCCAGCAGTTCGACGGGACAGGGCTACGAGCAGTACTTC. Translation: CASSSTGQGYEQYF.

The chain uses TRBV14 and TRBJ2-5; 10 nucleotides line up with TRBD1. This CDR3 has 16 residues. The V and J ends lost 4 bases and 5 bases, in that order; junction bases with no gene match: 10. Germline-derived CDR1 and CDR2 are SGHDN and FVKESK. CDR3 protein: CASSPPGGTGVETQYF. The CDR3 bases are TGTGCCAGCAGCCCCCCAGGGGGGACAGGGGTTGAGACCCAGTACTTC.

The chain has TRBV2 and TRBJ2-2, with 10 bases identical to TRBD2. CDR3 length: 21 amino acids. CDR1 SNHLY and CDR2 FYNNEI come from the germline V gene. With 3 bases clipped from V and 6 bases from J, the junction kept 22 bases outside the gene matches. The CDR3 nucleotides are TGTGCCAGCAGTGATTTCGGATCGGTCAGGGGGCTAGCGGGAGTTCCCGGGGAGCTGTTTTTT. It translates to CASSDFGSVRGLAGVPGELFF.

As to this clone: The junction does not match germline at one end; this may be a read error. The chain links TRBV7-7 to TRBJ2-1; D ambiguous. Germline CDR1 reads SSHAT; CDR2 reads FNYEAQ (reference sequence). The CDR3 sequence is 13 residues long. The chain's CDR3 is CASSQASYNEQFF. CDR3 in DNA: TGTGCTAGCAGCCAGGCCAGTTACAATGAGCAGTTCTTC.

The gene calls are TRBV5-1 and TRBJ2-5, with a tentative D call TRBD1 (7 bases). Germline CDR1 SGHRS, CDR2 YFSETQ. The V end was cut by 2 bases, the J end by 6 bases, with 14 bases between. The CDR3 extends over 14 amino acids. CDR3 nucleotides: TGCGCCAGCAGCTTAGGAGGGGGCGAAAAGACCCAGTACTTC. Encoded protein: CASSLGGGEKTQYF.

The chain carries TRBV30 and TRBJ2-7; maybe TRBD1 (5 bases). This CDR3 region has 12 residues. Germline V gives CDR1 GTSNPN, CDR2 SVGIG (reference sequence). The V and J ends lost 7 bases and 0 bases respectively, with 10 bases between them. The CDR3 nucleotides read TGTGCCTCAGGGTCGAACTCCTACGAGCAGTACTTC. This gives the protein CASGSNSYEQYF.

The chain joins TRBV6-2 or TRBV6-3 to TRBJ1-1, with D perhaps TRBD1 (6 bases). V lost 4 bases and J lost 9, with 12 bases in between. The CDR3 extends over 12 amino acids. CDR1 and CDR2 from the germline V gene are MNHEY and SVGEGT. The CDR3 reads CASSSGVIQAFF. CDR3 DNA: TGTGCCAGCAGTTCAGGGGTCATTCAAGCTTTCTTT.

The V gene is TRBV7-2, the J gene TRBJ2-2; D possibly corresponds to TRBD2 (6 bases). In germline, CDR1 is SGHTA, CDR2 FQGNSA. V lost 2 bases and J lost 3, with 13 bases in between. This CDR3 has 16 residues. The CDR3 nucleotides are TGTGCCAGCAGCTTAAATCCGGGGGTAGACACCGGGGAGCTGTTTTTT. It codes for CASSLNPGVDTGELFF.

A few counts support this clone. The CDR3: CASSQAASVGGELFF. CDR3 bases: TGTGCCAGCAGCCAAGCGGCTAGCGTGGGCGGGGAGCTGTTTTTT. The rearrangement uses TRBV4-2 and TRBJ2-2, with D tentatively TRBD2 (6 bases). The CDR3 sequence is 15 residues long. With 1 base removed from V and 7 bases from J, the gap between germline ends came to 13 bases. CDR1 is LGHNA, CDR2 YNFKEQ, per germline.